The entry below gives a single T cell receptor beta chain sequence along with its context. The protocol was immunoSEQ multiplex PCR, while the TCRdb copy is restricted to in-frame clones and leaves out a portion. The sample contains 350,000 to 450,000 clones, 91% of which appear only once. Living in under 30 US areas, the participants were between roughly 18 and 90 years of age. Grouping used clinical history reported by participants in a survey and questionnaire. A PCR-confirmed or clinician-diagnosed COVID-19 case had contacted exposed participants within 2 weeks of entry. These data belong to a study of blood T cell repertoires in COVID-19. With 4 bases removed from V and 6 bases from J, the gap between germline ends came to 10 bases. Looked up from germline, CDR1 is LGHDT and CDR2 is YNNKEL (reference sequence). This CDR3 is built from 12 residues.

The chain employs TRBV3-1 (or the pseudogene TRBV3-2) and TRBJ2-7; D not resolved. The receptor's source is a woman aged 40 to 50 who had been exposed to COVID-19. The specimen was PBMCs or T cells enriched from blood (not recorded which). CDR3 DNA sequence: TGTGCCAGCAGCCCTACCCCTGGCGAGCAGTACTTC. It encodes CASSPTPGEQYF.